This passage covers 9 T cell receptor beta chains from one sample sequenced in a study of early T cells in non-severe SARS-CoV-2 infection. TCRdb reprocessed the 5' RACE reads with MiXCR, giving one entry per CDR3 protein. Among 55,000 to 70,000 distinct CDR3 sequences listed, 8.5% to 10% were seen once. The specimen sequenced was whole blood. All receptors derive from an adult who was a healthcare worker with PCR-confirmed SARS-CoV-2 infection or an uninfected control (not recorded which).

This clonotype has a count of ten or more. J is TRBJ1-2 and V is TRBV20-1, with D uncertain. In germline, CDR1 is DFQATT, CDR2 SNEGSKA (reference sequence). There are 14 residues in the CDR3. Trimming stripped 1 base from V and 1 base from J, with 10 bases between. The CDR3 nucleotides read TGCAGTGCTAGAGGTAGAAAAGATAACTATGGCTACACCTTC. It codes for CSARGRKDNYGYTF.

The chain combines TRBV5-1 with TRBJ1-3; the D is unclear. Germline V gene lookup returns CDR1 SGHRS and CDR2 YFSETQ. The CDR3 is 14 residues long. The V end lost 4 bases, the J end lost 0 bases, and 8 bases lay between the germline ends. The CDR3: CASSPGNSGNTIYF. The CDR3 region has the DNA TGCGCCAGCAGCCCAGGCAACTCTGGAAACACCATATATTTT.

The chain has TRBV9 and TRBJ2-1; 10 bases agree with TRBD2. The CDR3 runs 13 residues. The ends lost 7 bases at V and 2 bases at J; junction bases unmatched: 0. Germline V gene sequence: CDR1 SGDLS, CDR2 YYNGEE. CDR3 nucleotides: TGTGCCAGCGGACTAGCGGCCTACAATGAGCAGTTCTTC. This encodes CASGLAAYNEQFF.

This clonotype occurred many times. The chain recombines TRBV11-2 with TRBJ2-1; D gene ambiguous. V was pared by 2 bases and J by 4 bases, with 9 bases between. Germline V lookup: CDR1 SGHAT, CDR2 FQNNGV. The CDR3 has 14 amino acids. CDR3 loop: CASSLIKRYNEQFF. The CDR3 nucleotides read TGTGCCAGCAGCTTAATAAAAAGGTACAATGAGCAGTTCTTC.

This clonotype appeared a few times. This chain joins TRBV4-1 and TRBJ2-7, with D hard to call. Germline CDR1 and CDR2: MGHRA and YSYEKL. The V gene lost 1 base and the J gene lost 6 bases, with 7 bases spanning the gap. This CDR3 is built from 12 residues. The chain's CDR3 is CASSQAGREQYF. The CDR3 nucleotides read TGCGCCAGCAGCCAAGCTGGGCGCGAGCAGTACTTC.

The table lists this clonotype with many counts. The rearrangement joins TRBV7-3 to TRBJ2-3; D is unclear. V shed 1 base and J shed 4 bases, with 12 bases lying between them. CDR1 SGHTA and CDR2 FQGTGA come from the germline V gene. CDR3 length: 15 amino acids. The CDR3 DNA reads TGTGCCAGCAGCTTAAAAACCCCGGCCGCAGATACGCAGTATTTT. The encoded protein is CASSLKTPAADTQYF.

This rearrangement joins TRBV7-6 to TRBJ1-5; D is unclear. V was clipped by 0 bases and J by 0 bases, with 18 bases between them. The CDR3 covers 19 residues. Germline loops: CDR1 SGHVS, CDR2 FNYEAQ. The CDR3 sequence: CASSLASGLDALSNQPQHF. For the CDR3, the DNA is TGTGCCAGCAGCTTAGCAAGCGGGTTAGATGCACTTAGCAATCAGCCCCAGCATTTT.

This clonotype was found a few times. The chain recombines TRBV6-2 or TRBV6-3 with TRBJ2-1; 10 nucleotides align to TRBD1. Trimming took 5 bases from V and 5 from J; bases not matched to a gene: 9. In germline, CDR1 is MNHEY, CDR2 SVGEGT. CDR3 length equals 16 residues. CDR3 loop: CASSQRPGQGNNEQFF. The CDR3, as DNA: TGTGCCAGCAGTCAGCGTCCGGGACAGGGGAACAATGAGCAGTTCTTC.

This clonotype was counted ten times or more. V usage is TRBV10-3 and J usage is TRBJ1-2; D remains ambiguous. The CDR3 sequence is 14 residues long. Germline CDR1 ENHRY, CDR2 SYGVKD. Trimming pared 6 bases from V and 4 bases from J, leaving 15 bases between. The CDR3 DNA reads TGTGCCATCAGCTCTGATGTATATAGCTATGGCTACACCTTC. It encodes CAISSDVYSYGYTF.